This entry concerns a single TCR beta chain. Its antigen is undetermined. Germline assignment: CDR1 SGHRS and CDR2 YFSETQ. There are 14 residues in the CDR3. Trimming pared 3 bases from V and 4 bases from J, leaving 14 bases between. This sample was included in a study of cytomegalovirus exposure and HLA in healthy donors. The PCR ran on 60 Vbeta and 13 Jbeta primers. TCRdb keeps only in-frame clones here, not all; method: immunoSEQ multiplex PCR. The sample consists of roughly 120,000 clones, 77% of them appearing once. Study-level findings and limits: Another analysis was done later, and it associated more than 15,000 TCR beta sequences with HLA alleles at 0.05 false discovery rate. Later, TCR association rates were found to vary by HLA locus, highest for DRB1 and lowest for HLA-C. Reported findings show TCR beta sequences accurately forecast HLA-A and HLA-B alleles in most subjects.

This chain joins TRBV5-1 and TRBJ2-7, with a tentative D call TRBD2 (6 bases). The clonotype originates from a man in his fifties in good health and CMV-seropositive. The specimen sequenced was PBMCs. CDR3 sequence (DNA): TGCGCCAGCAGCTGGGGGGTTGGTGGGTACGAGCAGTACTTC. Translating gives CASSWGVGGYEQYF.